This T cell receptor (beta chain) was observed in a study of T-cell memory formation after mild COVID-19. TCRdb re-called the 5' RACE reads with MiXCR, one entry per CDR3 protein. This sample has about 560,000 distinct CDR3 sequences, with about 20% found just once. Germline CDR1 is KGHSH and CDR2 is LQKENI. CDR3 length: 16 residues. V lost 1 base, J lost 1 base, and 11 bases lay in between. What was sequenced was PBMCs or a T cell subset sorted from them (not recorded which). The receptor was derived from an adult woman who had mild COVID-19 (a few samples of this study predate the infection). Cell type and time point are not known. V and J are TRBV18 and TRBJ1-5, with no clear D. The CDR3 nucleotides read TGTGCCAGCTCACCACTATCCGGATTCAGCAATCAGCCCCAGCATTTT. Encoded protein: CASSPLSGFSNQPQHF.